What follows are 21 T cell receptor beta chains derived from one specimen sequenced in a study of shared clonotypes between healthy human individuals. Repertoires were generated with immunoSEQ multiplex PCR, while TCRdb's copy carries only in-frame clones and drops some. The table records 2,100,000 or so clones, about 94% of them present only once. Material: naive CD4+ T cells sorted from blood. Subset noted: CD45RA+ positively selected. Receptors originate from a man younger than 35 in good health.

The chain couples TRBV21-1 to TRBJ2-7; the table's TRBD2 call for D was not verified on the DNA. TRBV21-1 is marked as a pseudogene. The CDR3 covers 15 residues. The CDR3 reads CASSGSGRAPYEQYF. In DNA form, the CDR3 reads TGTGCCAGCAGCGGTAGCGGGAGGGCCCCCTACGAGCAGTACTTC.

The chain joins TRBV10-2 to TRBJ1-1; 8 bases map to TRBD1. The ends lost 6 bases at V and 1 base at J; junction bases unmatched: 7. This CDR3 has 15 residues. Germline CDR1 WSHSY, CDR2 SAAADI. The CDR3, as DNA: TGCGCCAGCAGCCGACAGGGGAACACGAACACTGAAGCTTTCTTT. Translating it yields CASSRQGNTNTEAFF.

The chain is built from TRBV5-1 and TRBJ1-5, with TRBD1 as a possible D gene (5 bases). In germline, CDR1 is SGHRS, CDR2 YFSETQ. There are 14 residues in the CDR3. Trimming shortened V by 2 bases and J by 6 bases, and 12 bases separated the two germline ends. DNA for the CDR3: TGCGCCAGCAGCTTTGACGGGGGGGGTCAGCCCCAGCATTTT. Translation gives CASSFDGGGQPQHF.

This chain uses TRBV5-1 with TRBJ2-3, with 8 nucleotides matching TRBD2. The CDR3 is 17 residues long. With V trimmed by 0 bases and J by 3 bases, 9 bases remained unmatched. Per germline, CDR1 SGHRS and CDR2 YFSETQ. Written as DNA, the CDR3 is TGCGCCAGCAGCTTGGCTTCTTTTAGCGGGGCTACAGATACGCAGTATTTT. It encodes CASSLASFSGATDTQYF.

The chain uses TRBV6-5 and TRBJ2-5, with 8 bases lining up with TRBD2. This CDR3 contains 13 residues. CDR1 and CDR2 (germline): MNHEY, SVGAGI. The junction had 5 bases not matched to a gene; V was cut back by 6 bases and J by 5 bases. CDR3 coding DNA: TGTGCCAGCAGGAGACTAGCGCTTGAGACCCAGTACTTC. As protein: CASRRLALETQYF.

The chain recombines TRBV27 with TRBJ1-6; D is undetermined. Trimming stripped 6 bases from V and 7 bases from J, with 16 bases between. Germline V gives CDR1 MNHEY, CDR2 SMNVEV (reference sequence). The CDR3 contains 15 residues. The chain's CDR3 is CASRDRRTLNSPLHF. The CDR3 nucleotides are TGTGCCAGCAGGGACCGACGGACCCTAAATTCACCCCTCCACTTT.

This rearrangement joins TRBV7-9 to TRBJ2-7, with TRBD1 identical over 10 bases. The CDR3 consists of 14 residues. V lost 4 bases and J lost 3; bases outside the gene matches: 3. The germline V gene encodes CDR1 SEHNR and CDR2 FQNEAQ (reference sequence). In DNA form, the CDR3 reads TGTGCCAGCAGCTCCGGACAGGGGGGCTACGAGCAGTACTTC. Amino acid sequence: CASSSGQGGYEQYF.

This clone was seen a handful of times. Other DNA sequences in this specimen translate into the identical CDR3. This chain's CDR3 is CASSLVGETQYF. The CDR3 DNA reads as TGTGCCAGCAGCTTGGTGGGGGAGACCCAGTACTTC. The chain joins TRBV5-6 to TRBJ2-5; D remains ambiguous. Trimming removed 0 bases at V and 5 bases at J, with 5 bases between. The CDR3 is 12 amino acids. Germline-derived CDR1 and CDR2 are SGHDT and YYEEEE.

The J gene is TRBJ2-1, the V gene TRBV7-9, with D perhaps TRBD1 (6 bases). CDR3 length: 13 residues. With 7 bases removed from V and 5 bases from J, the gap between germline ends came to 12 bases. CDR1 and CDR2 from the germline V gene are SEHNR and FQNEAQ (reference sequence). The CDR3 loop reads CASNPKGDNEQFF. CDR3 bases: TGTGCCAGCAACCCAAAGGGGGACAATGAGCAGTTCTTC.

The chain links TRBV7-2 to TRBJ2-3, with TRBD2 as a possible D gene (5 bases). Germline V gene lookup returns CDR1 SGHTA and CDR2 FQGNSA. V was clipped by 1 base and J by 8 bases, with 16 bases between them. The CDR3 sequence is 15 residues long. The CDR3 sequence is CASSLELNVEGTQYF. CDR3 DNA sequence: TGTGCCAGCAGCTTAGAACTAAATGTCGAGGGTACGCAGTATTTT.

Of note for this clone: The sample contains more than one DNA sequence encoding this CDR3. The V and J genes are TRBV6-1 and TRBJ2-6; perhaps TRBD2 as D (5 bases). The CDR3 has 17 residues. Germline assignment: CDR1 MNHNS and CDR2 SASEGT. V lost 0 bases, J lost 3 bases, and 12 bases lay in between. This chain's CDR3 is CASSEALRGSGANVLTF. The CDR3, as DNA: TGTGCCAGCAGTGAAGCGCTTCGGGGAAGTGGGGCCAACGTCCTGACTTTC.

To note about this clone: This sample also contains other DNA sequences that code for the same CDR3. CDR3 sequence (DNA): TGTGCCAGCAGTCCGGGACAGTTCAATCAGCCCCAGCATTTT. Its protein is CASSPGQFNQPQHF. The chain employs TRBV6-5 and TRBJ1-5; 7 nucleotides agree with TRBD1. The CDR3 sequence is 14 residues long. Germline V CDR1 and CDR2: MNHEY, SVGAGI. The V and J ends lost 5 bases and 3 bases, in that order; junction bases with no gene match: 4.

The chain joins TRBV27 to TRBJ2-1; D is uncertain. The CDR3 runs to 13 residues. The germline CDR1 and CDR2 sequences are MNHEY and SMNVEV (reference sequence). V was pared by 2 bases and J by 9 bases, with 11 bases between. In DNA, the CDR3 is TGTGCCAGCAGTTTACCCAGTAGAGCTGAGCAGTTCTTC. Amino acid sequence: CASSLPSRAEQFF.

J is TRBJ2-6 and V is TRBV29-1; no firm D call. Germline lookup yields CDR1 SQVTM and CDR2 ANQGSEA. Trimming shortened V by 3 bases and J by 2 bases, and 2 bases separated the two germline ends. The CDR3 contains 12 residues. This CDR3 is CSVDTGANVLTF. The CDR3 DNA sequence: TGCAGCGTTGATACTGGGGCCAACGTCCTGACTTTC. The variable domain in full, completed from reference TRBV29-1 and TRBJ2-6, reads SAVISQKPSRDICQRGTSLTIQCQVDSQVTMMFWYRQQPGQSLTLIATANQGSEATYESGFVIDKFPISRPNLTFSTLTVSNMSPEDSSIYLCSVDTGANVLTFGAGSRLTVL.

V usage is TRBV7-2 and J usage is TRBJ2-5; D gene uncertain. The CDR3 sequence is 14 residues long. Germline loops: CDR1 SGHTA, CDR2 FQGNSA. Trimming took 1 base from V and 11 from J, leaving 17 bases between them. The CDR3 protein is CASSLGSAYNEQYF. The CDR3 DNA is TGTGCCAGCAGCTTAGGGTCAGCCTACAATGAGCAGTACTTC. The full variable domain, completed using reference TRBV7-2 and TRBJ2-5, is GAGVSQSPSNKVTEKGKDVELRCDPISGHTALYWYRQSLGQGLEFLIYFQGNSAPDKSGLPSDRFSAERTGGSVSTLTIQRTQQEDSAVYLCASSLGSAYNEQYFGPGTRLLVL.

The chain couples TRBV6-1 to TRBJ2-7; a weak D match, TRBD2 (6 bases). Germline V gene data show CDR1 as MNHNS and CDR2 as SASEGT. The CDR3 runs 12 residues. V was shortened by 7 bases and J by 6 bases, with 13 bases between the two germline ends. The CDR3 DNA sequence: TGTGCCAGCACGCGGGATCGAGGCGAGCAGTACTTC. Translating it yields CASTRDRGEQYF.

This clone was seen just once. The chain joins TRBV5-1 to TRBJ2-7, with D unclear. The CDR3 spans 15 residues. The V gene's germline CDR1 is SGHRS and CDR2 YFSETQ. With 3 bases removed from V and 0 bases from J, the gap between germline ends came to 13 bases. As DNA, the CDR3 is TGCGCCAGCAGCTGGTCGGGCGAGAGCTCCTACGAGCAGTACTTC. Amino acid sequence: CASSWSGESSYEQYF.

This sequence joins TRBV6-5 and TRBJ1-1, with D maybe TRBD1 (5 bases). CDR3 size: 13 residues. Trimming left V 10 bases short and J 0 bases short, with 12 bases between. The V gene's germline CDR1 is MNHEY and CDR2 SVGAGI. The CDR3 here is CATYGTVNTEAFF. In nucleotides, the CDR3 is TGTGCCACCTACGGGACCGTGAACACTGAAGCTTTCTTT.

This clone has a single count. This sequence joins TRBV6-1 and TRBJ1-1, with D maybe TRBD1 (6 bases). V dropped 7 bases and J dropped 3 bases, with 12 bases sitting between them. There are 13 residues in the CDR3. Germline V gene lookup returns CDR1 MNHNS and CDR2 SASEGT. CDR3 in DNA: TGTGCCAGCACAGGGGTTTGGGACACTGAAGCTTTCTTT. It codes for CASTGVWDTEAFF.

The rearrangement uses TRBV19 and TRBJ1-5; D uncertain. The CDR3 consists of 15 residues. Germline assignment: CDR1 LNHDA and CDR2 SQIVND (reference sequence). Trimming cost V 4 bases and J 0 bases, with 10 bases left between them. The CDR3 bases are TGTGCCAGTAGTACCGTTAGGGATAGCAATCAGCCCCAGCATTTT. Translated, it gives CASSTVRDSNQPQHF.

A note on this clone: The same CDR3 arises from other DNA sequences in this sample as well. J is TRBJ2-7 and V is TRBV5-1, with a weak D call TRBD2 (6 bases). Germline V gives CDR1 SGHRS, CDR2 YFSETQ. V lost 0 bases to trimming and J lost 2 bases, with 12 bases between them. The CDR3 covers 15 residues. CDR3 sequence: CASSLAGGSAYEQYF. CDR3 in DNA: TGCGCCAGCAGCTTGGCCGGGGGTTCGGCCTACGAGCAGTACTTC.